This paragraph covers one TCR beta chain sequence. The record originates from a study of OX40 agonist ivuxolimab in advanced cancers. Sequencing was performed with immunoSEQ multiplex PCR; in TCRdb, only in-frame clones are kept and a portion is missing. The table has 90,000 to 100,000 clones, around nine tenths seen once; the top ten hold around 2.7%. The CDR3 is 16 residues long. V was clipped by 6 bases and J by 0 bases, with 15 bases between them. Germline V gene lookup returns CDR1 KGHSH and CDR2 LQKENI. The genes are TRBV18 and TRBJ1-3; D is perhaps TRBD1 (5 bases). The source material was CD4+ or CD8+ T cells sorted from blood, sampled in a trial of the OX40 agonist ivuxolimab. This TCR was sampled from an adult with an advanced solid tumor such as melanoma, head and neck, liver or kidney cancer. The CDR3 region has the DNA TGTGCCAGCTCCCCTCCGGGACTGAGCTCTGGAAACACCATATATTTT. It yields the protein CASSPPGLSSGNTIYF.